This T cell receptor beta chain was retrieved from a study of identical twins. Through template switching, a universal primer site was introduced, and the cDNA contained unique molecular identifiers. TCRdb re-analysed the 5' RACE reads in MiXCR, keeping a single row per CDR3 protein. This sample has under 900,000 distinct CDR3 sequences, with roughly 18% found just once. Study-level results: Cord blood's abundant beta clonotypes had fewer insertions, unlike memory repertoires.

The sample holds a few counts of this clonotype. Its matching antigen is unknown. The same data also went into a second study, on T cells expressing NK-cell markers. This second study notes: HCMV seropositivity characterized seven of the eight sequenced donors, and seronegativity one.

Sequencing input: PBMCs. The TCR sequence derives from a woman under 30 in good health.

The CDR3 bases are TGTGCCAGCAGTGGGAACGGCGACGAGCAGTACTTC. Protein: CASSGNGDEQYF. The V call is TRBV25-1, the J call TRBJ2-7; D is undetermined. The CDR3 sequence is 12 residues long. Trimming cost V 4 bases and J 5 bases, with 9 bases left between them. Germline CDR1 MGHDK, CDR2 SYGVNS.